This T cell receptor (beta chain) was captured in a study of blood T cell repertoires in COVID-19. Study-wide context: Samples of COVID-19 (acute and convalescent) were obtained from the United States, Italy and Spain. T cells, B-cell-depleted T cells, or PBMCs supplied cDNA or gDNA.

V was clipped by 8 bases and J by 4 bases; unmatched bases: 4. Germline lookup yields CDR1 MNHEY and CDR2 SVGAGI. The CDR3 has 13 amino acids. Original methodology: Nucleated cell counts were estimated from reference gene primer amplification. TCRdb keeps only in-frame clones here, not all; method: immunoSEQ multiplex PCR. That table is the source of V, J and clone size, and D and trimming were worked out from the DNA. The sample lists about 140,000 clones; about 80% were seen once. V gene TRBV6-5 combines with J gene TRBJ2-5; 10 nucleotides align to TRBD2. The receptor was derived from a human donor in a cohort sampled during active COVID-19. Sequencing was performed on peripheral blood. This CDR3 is CASGAGGRETQYF. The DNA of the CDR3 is TGTGCCAGCGGAGCGGGGGGGCGAGAGACCCAGTACTTC.